The next 26 T cell receptor beta chains were all read from a single sample in a study of Ad26.COV2.S vaccination and SARS-CoV-2 variants. Here immunoSEQ multiplex PCR was the method, and the copy in TCRdb shows in-frame clones only, minus some. This table has some 270,000 clones, approximately 90% appearing once. Treatment in this sample: over 15 received Ad26.COV2.S at low or high dose, single or two shots; 5 received placebo; per-sample allocation not given. The investigators took samples on day 63 after the first vaccine or placebo injection. The sequencing here drew on peripheral blood, taken in a trial of Ad26.COV2.S vaccine versus placebo. The source is a person aged 18-60 years who received the Ad26.COV2.S COVID-19 vaccine or a placebo.

This sequence joins TRBV5-8 and TRBJ1-3, with D unclear. Trimming shortened V by 2 bases and J by 2 bases, and 11 bases separated the two germline ends. This CDR3 region has 15 residues. Per the germline V gene, CDR1 is SGHTS and CDR2 is YDEGEE. The CDR3 is CASSFAGNPGNTIYF. The CDR3 coding sequence is TGTGCCAGCAGCTTCGCGGGAAACCCTGGAAACACCATATATTTT.

V and J are TRBV7-9 and TRBJ2-1, with 8 positions matching TRBD1. J gave up 0 bases and V 3 bases, and 7 bases lay outside the gene matches. Germline V gives CDR1 SEHNR, CDR2 FQNEAQ (reference sequence). CDR3 length: 17 amino acids. The chain's CDR3 is CASSFGQGSPSYNEQFF. The CDR3 nucleotides are TGTGCCAGCAGCTTCGGACAGGGATCCCCCTCCTACAATGAGCAGTTCTTC.

The chain is built from TRBV14 and TRBJ1-2, with D possibly being TRBD1 (6 bases). Trimming stripped 1 base from V and 4 bases from J, with 13 bases between. The CDR3 is 15 residues long. Germline V CDR1 and CDR2: SGHDN, FVKESK. In DNA, the CDR3 is TGTGCCAGCAGCCAAGGGGCGGGGGCACGCTATGGCTACACCTTC. Protein: CASSQGAGARYGYTF.

This chain uses TRBV6-1 with TRBJ1-5; unclear D gene. The germline V gene encodes CDR1 MNHNS and CDR2 SASEGT. This CDR3 spans 12 amino acids. V was shortened by 2 bases and J by 16 bases, with 15 bases between the two germline ends. CDR3 region: CASSEPREPVHF. The CDR3 coding sequence is TGTGCCAGCAGTGAACCCCGGGAGCCTGTCCATTTT.

The V call is TRBV24-1, the J call TRBJ1-2; 9 nucleotides line up with TRBD1. Unmatched junction bases numbered 4, after V lost 4 bases and J lost 2 bases. The length of the CDR3 is 15 residues. Germline assignment: CDR1 KGHDR and CDR2 SFDVKD. The CDR3 sequence is CATSDSGTGNYGYTF. DNA for the CDR3: TGTGCCACCAGTGACTCCGGGACAGGGAACTATGGCTACACCTTC.

The chain recombines TRBV4-1 with TRBJ2-7; the D gene could be TRBD1 or TRBD2 (6 bases each). CDR3 length equals 16 residues. Germline V gene sequence: CDR1 MGHRA, CDR2 YSYEKL. The ends were cut back, 4 bases at V and 2 bases at J, with 18 bases in the middle. CDR3 in DNA: TGCGCCAGCAGCCCAATAGGGTCGGAGGGGGCCTACGAGCAGTACTTC. Translation gives CASSPIGSEGAYEQYF.

In DNA, the CDR3 is TGTGCCAGCAGAGGGGCTGCCGAAAAACTGTTTTTT. Translation: CASRGAAEKLFF. This chain links TRBV2 with TRBJ1-4; D is possibly TRBD1 (5 bases). The CDR3 has 12 amino acids. The ends were cut back, 6 bases at V and 8 bases at J, with 10 bases in the middle. The germline V gene has CDR1 SNHLY and CDR2 FYNNEI.

The rearrangement links TRBV6-2 or TRBV6-3 to TRBJ1-1; D is unclear. Germline V lookup: CDR1 MNHEY, CDR2 SVGEGT. The CDR3 runs 14 residues. V lost 5 bases, J lost 0 bases, and 10 bases lay in between. CDR3 coding DNA: TGTGCCAGCAGTACCCCTGCATTGAACACTGAAGCTTTCTTT. Protein product: CASSTPALNTEAFF.

Notes on this clone: The same CDR3 also results from other DNA sequences found in this sample. The gene calls are TRBV27 and TRBJ1-5; D not certain. Germline V gene sequence: CDR1 MNHEY, CDR2 SMNVEV (reference sequence). V shed 0 bases and J shed 4 bases, with 4 bases lying between them. The CDR3 has 13 amino acids. CDR3 sequence reads: CASSLSGNQPQHF. DNA of the CDR3: TGTGCCAGCAGTTTATCAGGGAATCAGCCCCAGCATTTT.

The chain links TRBV5-1 to TRBJ2-2; D ambiguous. In germline, CDR1 is SGHRS, CDR2 YFSETQ. V lost 3 bases, J lost 7 bases, and 7 bases lay in between. The CDR3 covers 12 residues. CDR3 sequence (DNA): TGCGCCAGCAGCTACAACGGCGGGGAGCTGTTTTTT. This translates into CASSYNGGELFF.

The chain links TRBV2 to TRBJ2-2; D is perhaps TRBD2 (6 bases). The germline gives CDR1 SNHLY, CDR2 FYNNEI. The ends were cut back, 4 bases at V and 0 bases at J, with 9 bases in the middle. The CDR3 covers 15 residues. This CDR3 reads CASSVPGANTGELFF. DNA for the CDR3: TGTGCCAGCAGTGTTCCGGGGGCGAACACCGGGGAGCTGTTTTTT.

The rearrangement joins TRBV6-2 or TRBV6-3 to TRBJ1-5; the match to TRBD1 covers 9 bases. Trimming at V came to 4 bases and at J to 2 bases, leaving 6 bases not matched to a gene. Germline CDR1 MNHEY, CDR2 SVGEGT. This CDR3 is 16 amino acids long. CDR3 in amino acids: CASSFPGTGRNQPQHF. The CDR3 DNA reads TGTGCCAGCAGTTTCCCCGGGACAGGGCGCAATCAGCCCCAGCATTTT.

V usage is TRBV4-2 and J usage is TRBJ2-1; TRBD2 matches at 7 bases. Germline CDR1 reads LGHNA; CDR2 reads YNFKEQ. J was trimmed by 3 bases and V by 0 bases; bases with no gene match: 2. This CDR3 comprises 15 residues. Here the CDR3 reads CASSQEERGYNEQFF. CDR3 DNA sequence: TGTGCCAGCAGCCAAGAAGAGCGGGGCTACAATGAGCAGTTCTTC.

This clone has only a few counts. The chain employs TRBV27 and TRBJ1-1; maybe TRBD1 (5 bases). With 4 bases removed from V and 4 bases from J, the gap between germline ends came to 19 bases. The length of the CDR3 is 16 residues. Germline V lookup: CDR1 MNHEY, CDR2 SMNVEV (reference sequence). The CDR3 reads CASSSPRGKYTTEAFF. As DNA, the CDR3 is TGTGCCAGCAGTTCCCCCCGGGGGAAGTATACCACTGAAGCTTTCTTT.

The chain combines TRBV29-1 with TRBJ2-4; D remains unclear. Trimming took off 0 bases at V and 4 bases at J, with 4 bases between the two ends. CDR3 length equals 12 residues. The germline gives CDR1 SQVTM, CDR2 ANQGSEA. The CDR3 sequence: CSVEDAKNIQYF. The CDR3 nucleotides are TGCAGCGTTGAAGATGCTAAAAACATTCAGTACTTC.

The chain carries TRBV25-1 and TRBJ2-5; 14 positions match TRBD2. V lost 6 bases to trimming and J lost 2 bases; unmatched junction nucleotides: 5. Germline assignment: CDR1 MGHDK and CDR2 SYGVNS. The length of the CDR3 is 16 residues. The CDR3 DNA reads TGTGCCAGCAGCGGACTAGCGGGGGGAGGGCAAGAGACCCAGTACTTC. Its translation is CASSGLAGGGQETQYF.

V and J are TRBV19 and TRBJ1-2, with 7 nucleotides matching TRBD1. The CDR3 loop spans 15 amino acids. Germline CDR1 reads LNHDA; CDR2 reads SQIVND (reference sequence). Trimming removed 4 bases from V and 6 bases from J; junction bases left unmatched: 11. The CDR3 here is CASSTREGTANGYTF. DNA of the CDR3: TGTGCCAGTAGTACCCGTGAAGGGACAGCTAATGGCTACACCTTC.

Here the CDR3 reads CASSVRQGLGNQPQHF. The CDR3, as DNA: TGTGCCAGCAGTGTTCGACAGGGCTTAGGCAATCAGCCCCAGCATTTT. The chain is built from TRBV27 and TRBJ1-5; 7 nucleotides line up with TRBD1. The CDR3 sequence is 16 residues long. Germline V lookup: CDR1 MNHEY, CDR2 SMNVEV (reference sequence). Unmatched junction bases numbered 9, after V lost 5 bases and J lost 2 bases.

The chain carries TRBV11-2 and TRBJ2-7; TRBD1 matches 7 bases. J was trimmed by 2 bases and V by 4 bases; bases with no gene match: 14. The CDR3 is made up of 17 amino acids. Germline lookup yields CDR1 SGHAT and CDR2 FQNNGV. The CDR3 coding sequence is TGTGCCAGCAGCTCTTTCCTACAGGGGTTGGGGACCTACGAGCAGTACGTC. As protein: CASSSFLQGLGTYEQYV.

CDR3 DNA: TGTGCCTGGAGTGTTAATGAAAACACCATATATTTT. This translates into CAWSVNENTIYF. The J gene is TRBJ1-3, the V gene TRBV30; D is undetermined. CDR3 size: 12 residues. The germline V gene has CDR1 GTSNPN and CDR2 SVGIG (reference sequence). The V gene lost 0 bases and the J gene lost 6 bases, with 6 bases spanning the gap.

This chain's CDR3 is CASSLRTSGHEQYF. The CDR3 DNA sequence: TGCGCCAGCAGCCTACGGACTAGCGGACACGAGCAGTACTTC. The rearrangement joins TRBV5-1 to TRBJ2-7; 10 bases agree with TRBD2. The CDR3 is 14 residues long. Trimming took 4 bases from V and 5 from J; bases not matched to a gene: 6. Germline V gives CDR1 SGHRS, CDR2 YFSETQ.

The rearrangement uses TRBV3-1 (or the pseudogene TRBV3-2) and TRBJ1-1; weak D call: TRBD1 (6 bases). The CDR3 contains 14 residues. V was clipped by 2 bases and J by 6 bases, with 13 bases between them. The V gene's germline CDR1 is LGHDT and CDR2 YNNKEL (reference sequence). The CDR3 region has the DNA TGTGCCAGCAGCCAACAGGGGATTGTCGCTGAAGCTTTCTTT. Its translation is CASSQQGIVAEAFF.

Comments on this clone: The junction departs from germline at one end; a sequencing error may be responsible. The chain employs TRBV5-1 and TRBJ1-2; TRBD1 matches 8 bases. The CDR3 has 15 amino acids. Per germline, CDR1 SGHRS and CDR2 YFSETQ. In DNA, the CDR3 is TGCGCCAGCACCCAATCGACAGGGGATAGAGATGGCTATACCTTC. It yields the protein CASTQSTGDRDGYTF.

This chain joins TRBV7-3 and TRBJ1-6, with 10 bases lining up with TRBD1. In germline, CDR1 is SGHTA, CDR2 FQGTGA. V gave up 2 bases and J gave up 6 bases; unmatched junction bases: 1. This CDR3 is built from 15 residues. The CDR3 DNA reads as TGTGCCAGCAGCTTAGGGGACAGGGGTAATTCACCCCTCCACTTT. This encodes CASSLGDRGNSPLHF.

This clone was seen only a few times. This chain links TRBV12-3 or TRBV12-4 with TRBJ1-5; D unresolved. V shed 3 bases and J shed 5 bases, with 8 bases lying between them. This CDR3 comprises 13 residues. The CDR3 here is CASSFLVDQPQHF. The CDR3 region has the DNA TGTGCCAGCAGTTTTTTGGTGGATCAGCCCCAGCATTTT.

The chain recombines TRBV28 with TRBJ2-7; the match to TRBD2 covers 9 bases. The CDR3 totals 15 residues. The germline gives CDR1 MDHEN, CDR2 SYDVKM. V shed 3 bases, J shed 6 bases, and the junction held 9 bases outside the gene matches. Here the CDR3 reads CASSLVGGGGPEQYF. DNA for the CDR3: TGTGCCAGCAGTTTGGTAGGCGGGGGGGGCCCCGAGCAGTACTTC. The variable domain in full, with the rest retrieved from reference TRBV28 and TRBJ2-7, is DVKVTQSSRYLVKRTGEKVFLECVQDMDHENMFWYRQDPGLGLRLIYFSYDVKMKEKGDIPEGYSVSREKKERFSLILESASTNQTSMYLCASSLVGGGGPEQYFGPGTRLTVT.